The rows below give T cell receptor beta chains drawn from one sample of a study of shared clonotypes between healthy human individuals. Clones were read by immunoSEQ multiplex PCR, and TCRdb kept only the in-frame ones, dropping some. The profile shows roughly 1,000,000 clones, roughly 74% of them singletons. Sequencing input: memory CD4+ T cells from PBMCs. All receptors come from a man aged 18 to 29 in good health. Some clones in this sample may be carry-over from other donors' samples. Both conserved end residues are part of each CDR3. D genes are given only for firm matches. A clone size is listed for some rows: how often the clone was seen (once, few, many), or a class if it is expanded.

v_call,clone_size,j_call,d_call,cdr3_nt,cdr3_aa
TRBV21-1,NA,TRBJ2-7,NA,TGTGCCAGCAGCAAAGAGGACAGGGAGGCTCGCGAGCAGTACTTC,CASSKEDREAREQYF
TRBV27,once,TRBJ2-7,NA,TGTGCCAGCAGTTTATCGGGACTCGCCCCTTACGAGCAGTACTTC,CASSLSGLAPYEQYF
TRBV20-1,NA,TRBJ1-2,NA,TGCAGTGCTCAAACAGGCTATGGCTACACCTTC,CSAQTGYGYTF
TRBV6-5,NA,TRBJ1-1,NA,TGTGCCAGCAGTACCTTACAGGGTGAAGCTTTCTTT,CASSTLQGEAFF
TRBV2,many,TRBJ2-6,NA,TGTGCCAGCACCCCCGGGGGTGCTGGGGCCAACGTCCTGACTTTC,CASTPGGAGANVLTF
TRBV28,NA,TRBJ1-5,TRBD1,TGTGCCAGCAGTGCCGGGACAGGGGGCGTTCAGCCCCAGCATTTT,CASSAGTGGVQPQHF
TRBV7-2,NA,TRBJ2-5,NA,TGTGCCAGCAGCAACCGACTCCCCCAAGAGACCCAGTACTTC,CASSNRLPQETQYF
TRBV11-3,NA,TRBJ2-7,TRBD2,TGTGCCAGCAGCTTGGTGGGGACTAGCGGAAGATACGAGCAGTACTTC,CASSLVGTSGRYEQYF
TRBV27,NA,TRBJ2-5,TRBD2,TGTGCCAGCAGTTATAGCGGGGTCCTGGGGGCCCAGTACTTC,CASSYSGVLGAQYF
TRBV29-1,NA,TRBJ1-1,NA,TGCAGCGTTTTCGACCTCCGGTGGACTGAAGCTTTCTTT,CSVFDLRWTEAFF
TRBV4-1,once,TRBJ1-5,TRBD1,TGCGCCAGCAGCCAAGATTTCGGGACAGGGGCCAATCAGCCCCAGCATTTT,CASSQDFGTGANQPQHF
TRBV5-4,NA,TRBJ1-5,TRBD1,TGTGCCAGCAGCTCGGACAGGGGGCTTGGGCAGCCCCAGCATTTT,CASSSDRGLGQPQHF
TRBV21-1,NA,TRBJ2-2,NA,TGTGCCAGCAGCAACCCAGTATATGGAGGAGGGAACACCGGGGAGCTGTTTTTT,CASSNPVYGGGNTGELFF
TRBV7-3,NA,TRBJ2-7,NA,TGTGCCAGCAGCTTCGACCGATCAACCGAGCAGTACTTC,CASSFDRSTEQYF
TRBV4-3,NA,TRBJ2-1,TRBD2,TGCGCCAGCAGCCGGGGACTAGCGGGAAGCAATGAGCAGTTCTTC,CASSRGLAGSNEQFF
TRBV14,many,TRBJ2-7,NA,TGTGCCAGCAGCCCCACCCCTGACAGCTACGAGCAGTACTTC,CASSPTPDSYEQYF